The clone carrying this T cell receptor (beta chain) showed up just a few times. Its target is not known. This specimen belongs to a study of T-cell memory formation after mild COVID-19. Study outcomes and limitations: Pre-infection memory harbored some responding clones, suggesting cross-reactive memory joined. Mainly in CM and EM were contracting CD4+ clones; CD8+ were in EMRA. CD4/CD8 balance held among clones contracting day 15 to 85, and later expanders leaned CD4+.

After 5'RACE with constant-segment primers, TCR alpha and TCR beta cDNA libraries carrying sample barcodes and UMIs were obtained. MiXCR was run by TCRdb on the 5' RACE reads, yielding one entry per CDR3 protein. This repertoire shows roughly 280,000 distinct CDR3 sequences, 7.5% to 9.5% found once; its top ten account for around a fifth. After removal of 6 bases from V and 4 bases from J, the junction contained 11 bases not matched to a gene. Germline loops: CDR1 SGHAT, CDR2 FQDESV (reference sequence). CDR3 length: 16 residues. Sequences were obtained from PBMCs or a T cell subset sorted from them (not recorded which). The rearrangement uses TRBV11-1 and TRBJ1-2; 10 positions match TRBD1. This receptor was identified in a man aged 18 to 29 who had mild COVID-19 (a few samples of this study predate the infection). Cell type and time point are not known. In DNA form, the CDR3 reads TGTGCCAGCAGTCAAGGGGCCCGGGACAGGGGCTATGGCTACACCTTC. It translates to CASSQGARDRGYGYTF.